Listed below are T cell receptor beta chains from one sample, sequenced in a study of blood T cell repertoires in COVID-19. Sequenced by immunoSEQ multiplex PCR; TCRdb stores in-frame clones only, minus some. The sample carries about 180,000 clones, approximately 87% recorded once. Sequencing used peripheral blood. Receptors originate from a man aged 40-49 years with active or convalescent COVID-19. CDR3s include the opening cysteine and the closing phenylalanine or tryptophan. A D gene is named only where the DNA matches it firmly. Where a row states a size, it is once, few, many or the class of an expanded clone; other rows omit it.

J gene: TRBJ2-1
V gene: TRBV6-5
D gene: NA
clone size: NA
CDR3 DNA: TGTGCCAGCACCCGACAGGACTACAATGAGCAGTTCTTC
CDR3 protein: CASTRQDYNEQFF

J gene: TRBJ1-1
V gene: TRBV18
D gene: NA
clone size: NA
CDR3 DNA: TGTGCCAGCTCACCACTAGTCGAAGCGGGCCTCCGGAGGACTGAAGCTTTCTTT
CDR3 protein: CASSPLVEAGLRRTEAFF

J gene: TRBJ2-1
V gene: TRBV11-1
D gene: TRBD2
clone size: NA
CDR3 DNA: TGTGCCAGCAGCTTAGAGCGGGGGGCTCCTATGGAGCAGTTCTTC
CDR3 protein: CASSLERGAPMEQFF

J gene: TRBJ2-3
V gene: TRBV9
D gene: TRBD2
clone size: once
CDR3 DNA: TGTGCCAGCAGCTCCCTAGCGGGGGGGCAGGCAGATACGCAGTATTTT
CDR3 protein: CASSSLAGGQADTQYF

J gene: TRBJ2-7
V gene: TRBV11-2
D gene: NA
clone size: NA
CDR3 DNA: TGTGCCAGCACAGGCAACTTGGGTGTGGGGCAGTACTTC
CDR3 protein: CASTGNLGVGQYF

J gene: TRBJ2-3
V gene: TRBV4-2
D gene: NA
clone size: NA
CDR3 DNA: TGTGCCAGCAGCCCTTTGGGGGGAAGCACAGATACGCAGTATTTT
CDR3 protein: CASSPLGGSTDTQYF

J gene: TRBJ1-2
V gene: TRBV28
D gene: NA
clone size: NA
CDR3 DNA: TGTGCCAGCGGAGACCAAGGCTACACCTTC
CDR3 protein: CASGDQGYTF

J gene: TRBJ1-2
V gene: TRBV3-1/TRBV3-2
D gene: TRBD1
clone size: NA
CDR3 DNA: TGTGCCAGCAGCCAGACAGGGGGCCGGGTGGCCTATGGCTACACCTTC
CDR3 protein: CASSQTGGRVAYGYTF

J gene: TRBJ2-1
V gene: TRBV9
D gene: NA
clone size: NA
CDR3 DNA: TGTGCCAGCAGCGTAGAGCGGCGAGCGAGGAACAATGAGCAGTTCTTC
CDR3 protein: CASSVERRARNNEQFF

J gene: TRBJ1-1
V gene: TRBV12-3/TRBV12-4
D gene: NA
clone size: NA
CDR3 DNA: TGTGCCAGCAGAAGGAGATACACTGAAGCTTTCTTT
CDR3 protein: CASRRRYTEAFF

J gene: TRBJ1-1
V gene: TRBV5-5
D gene: NA
clone size: NA
CDR3 DNA: TGTGCCAGCAGCTTCGAGGGTGCTGAAGCTTTCTTT
CDR3 protein: CASSFEGAEAFF

J gene: TRBJ1-3
V gene: TRBV5-6
D gene: NA
clone size: NA
CDR3 DNA: TGTGCCAGCAGCTTTGGGGCCGGGGGTTCTGGCTCTGGAAACACCATATATTTT
CDR3 protein: CASSFGAGGSGSGNTIYF

J gene: TRBJ2-2
V gene: TRBV4-1
D gene: TRBD2
clone size: NA
CDR3 DNA: TGCGCCAGCAGCCAAGCCCTCCCGGCGGGGGGGGGTTGGGGGGAGCTGTTTTTT
CDR3 protein: CASSQALPAGGGWGELFF

J gene: TRBJ2-5
V gene: TRBV19
D gene: TRBD2
clone size: NA
CDR3 DNA: TGTGCCAGTAGTATTGCGACTAGCGGACTTACTTTACAAGAGACCCAGTACTTC
CDR3 protein: CASSIATSGLTLQETQYF

J gene: TRBJ1-1
V gene: TRBV5-1
D gene: NA
clone size: NA
CDR3 DNA: TGCGCCAGCAGCTTGGGGCGGCCCAACACTGAAGCTTTCTTT
CDR3 protein: CASSLGRPNTEAFF

J gene: TRBJ2-7
V gene: TRBV28
D gene: NA
clone size: NA
CDR3 DNA: TGTGCCAGCAGCAGTCTGAGGGGGGGTGTAGACGAGCAGTACTTC
CDR3 protein: CASSSLRGGVDEQYF

J gene: TRBJ2-7
V gene: TRBV6-5
D gene: TRBD1
clone size: NA
CDR3 DNA: TGTGCCAGCAGTTCACAGGGGGCCGAGGAGCAGTACTTC
CDR3 protein: CASSSQGAEEQYF

J gene: TRBJ2-1
V gene: TRBV24-1
D gene: TRBD2
clone size: NA
CDR3 DNA: TGTGCCACCAGTGAATCCGGGACTAGTATTTATGAGCAGTTCTTC
CDR3 protein: CATSESGTSIYEQFF

J gene: TRBJ2-7
V gene: TRBV23-1
D gene: TRBD1
clone size: NA
CDR3 DNA: TGCGCCAGCAGTCCTGAGACGGGGACAGGGTCTCACGAGCAGTACTTC
CDR3 protein: CASSPETGTGSHEQYF

J gene: TRBJ2-5
V gene: TRBV7-9
D gene: NA
clone size: NA
CDR3 DNA: TGTGCCAGCAGCCTCCAAGAGACCCAGTACTTC
CDR3 protein: CASSLQETQYF

J gene: TRBJ1-2
V gene: TRBV7-9
D gene: NA
clone size: NA
CDR3 DNA: TGTGCCAGCAGCTTAGACAGGGTCCATGGCTACACCTTC
CDR3 protein: CASSLDRVHGYTF

J gene: TRBJ1-1
V gene: TRBV18
D gene: NA
clone size: NA
CDR3 DNA: TGTGCCAGCTCACCACTAGGGACACTGAACACTGAAGCTTTCTTT
CDR3 protein: CASSPLGTLNTEAFF

J gene: TRBJ2-1
V gene: TRBV6-4
D gene: NA
clone size: many
CDR3 DNA: TGTGCCAGCAGTGACCGGGCGGGGGCCTCCAATGAGCAGTTCTTC
CDR3 protein: CASSDRAGASNEQFF

J gene: TRBJ2-3
V gene: TRBV10-1
D gene: TRBD2
clone size: NA
CDR3 DNA: TGCGCCAGCAGTGGAAAACTAGCGGGGGACACAGATACGCAGTATTTT
CDR3 protein: CASSGKLAGDTDTQYF

J gene: TRBJ2-2
V gene: TRBV5-1
D gene: NA
clone size: NA
CDR3 DNA: TGCGCCAGCACCCGGGACACCACCGGGGAGCTGTTTTTT
CDR3 protein: CASTRDTTGELFF

J gene: TRBJ1-2
V gene: TRBV28
D gene: NA
clone size: NA
CDR3 DNA: TGTGCCAGCCGACAAACTGTCCCCTATGGCTACACCTTC
CDR3 protein: CASRQTVPYGYTF

J gene: TRBJ1-2
V gene: TRBV6-5
D gene: NA
clone size: NA
CDR3 DNA: TGTGCCAGCAGTCAATCTAACTATGGCTACACCTTC
CDR3 protein: CASSQSNYGYTF

J gene: TRBJ1-1
V gene: TRBV28
D gene: TRBD1
clone size: NA
CDR3 DNA: TGTGCCAGCCCCCCCCCAACAGGGGCGGAATGGACTGAAGCTTTCTTT
CDR3 protein: CASPPPTGAEWTEAFF

J gene: TRBJ2-2
V gene: TRBV7-2
D gene: NA
clone size: NA
CDR3 DNA: TGTGCCAGCAGCTTAGCGAACAGGGCAGCCGGGGAGCTGTTTTTT
CDR3 protein: CASSLANRAAGELFF

J gene: TRBJ1-2
V gene: TRBV7-9
D gene: NA
clone size: NA
CDR3 DNA: TGTGCCAGCAGCTTCGAAGGGGCGGTTCGCTATGGCTACACCTTC
CDR3 protein: CASSFEGAVRYGYTF

J gene: TRBJ1-5
V gene: TRBV11-2
D gene: NA
clone size: NA
CDR3 DNA: TGTGCCAGCAGCTTGGACAGTAGCAATCAGCCCCAGCATTTT
CDR3 protein: CASSLDSSNQPQHF

J gene: TRBJ1-1
V gene: TRBV11-1
D gene: NA
clone size: NA
CDR3 DNA: TGTGCCAGCAGCATACTAAACACTGAAGCTTTCTTT
CDR3 protein: CASSILNTEAFF

J gene: TRBJ1-1
V gene: TRBV7-2
D gene: NA
clone size: few
CDR3 DNA: TGTGCCAGCAGCCCGTATAGCCGTAACACTGAAGCTTTCTTT
CDR3 protein: CASSPYSRNTEAFF

J gene: TRBJ2-6
V gene: TRBV4-3
D gene: NA
clone size: NA
CDR3 DNA: TGCGCCAGCAGCCAAGATACCCTCATCAGGGCTGGGGCCAACGTCCTGACTTTC
CDR3 protein: CASSQDTLIRAGANVLTF

J gene: TRBJ1-1
V gene: TRBV27
D gene: NA
clone size: NA
CDR3 DNA: TGTGCCAGCAGTCGTGCAGGGCATCGGGCTTTCTTT
CDR3 protein: CASSRAGHRAFF

J gene: TRBJ1-1
V gene: TRBV4-3
D gene: NA
clone size: NA
CDR3 DNA: TGCGCCAGCAGCCAAGCCCCCCAGGGGAACACTGAAGCTTTCTTT
CDR3 protein: CASSQAPQGNTEAFF

J gene: TRBJ2-3
V gene: TRBV19
D gene: TRBD1
clone size: NA
CDR3 DNA: TGTGCCAGTAGTACCGGGACAGGGTCAACAGATACGCAGTATTTT
CDR3 protein: CASSTGTGSTDTQYF

J gene: TRBJ2-1
V gene: TRBV27
D gene: TRBD2
clone size: NA
CDR3 DNA: TGTGCCAGCAGTTTAAGCGGGGGGTCTGGCAATGAGCAGTTCTTC
CDR3 protein: CASSLSGGSGNEQFF

J gene: TRBJ2-2
V gene: TRBV19
D gene: NA
clone size: NA
CDR3 DNA: TGTGCCAGTAGTATTCTTTTCGACAGCGATTTTAGGACCGGGGAGCTGTTTTTT
CDR3 protein: CASSILFDSDFRTGELFF

J gene: TRBJ2-1
V gene: TRBV30
D gene: TRBD2
clone size: NA
CDR3 DNA: TGTGCCTGGAGTGTACGGGGGGGGACAATCTCCCATGAGCAGTTCTTC
CDR3 protein: CAWSVRGGTISHEQFF

J gene: TRBJ2-5
V gene: TRBV7-9
D gene: NA
clone size: once
CDR3 DNA: TGTGCCAGCAGCTCGGGGAATTATGGCAATCAAGAGACCCAGTACTTC
CDR3 protein: CASSSGNYGNQETQYF

J gene: TRBJ2-5
V gene: TRBV28
D gene: TRBD1
clone size: once
CDR3 DNA: TGTGCCAGCAGTTTAAGAGCCGGGACAGGGGGGTGGGAGACCCAGTACTTC
CDR3 protein: CASSLRAGTGGWETQYF

J gene: TRBJ1-5
V gene: TRBV21-1
D gene: NA
clone size: NA
CDR3 DNA: TGTGCCAGCAGCACCCGCTCGGGACAGCTGTTCAGCAATCAGCCCCAGCATTTT
CDR3 protein: CASSTRSGQLFSNQPQHF

J gene: TRBJ2-7
V gene: TRBV11-2
D gene: TRBD1
clone size: NA
CDR3 DNA: TGTGCCAGCAGCTCTGGGACAGGGGGCTACGAGCAGTACTTC
CDR3 protein: CASSSGTGGYEQYF